Listed below are T cell receptor beta chains from one sample, sequenced in a study of CD8 T cells in ankylosing spondylitis. TCRdb re-derived calls from the 5' RACE reads in MiXCR, one entry per CDR3 protein. The sample lists a few hundred thousand distinct CDR3 sequences; about an eighth were seen once. The sample taken for sequencing was blood, either unsorted or a sorted T cell fraction (not recorded which). The receptor source for this set is a male donor with ankylosing spondylitis. The conserved cysteine and the conserved F or W are not part of the CDR3 here. Part of the rows lack a size; the others show once, few, many or a class for expanded clones.

>TRBJ2-6|-|TRBV10-3
AISESVIFSAWDRPDSGANVLT
>TRBJ2-7|-|TRBV30
AWQQGYEQY
>TRBJ2-5|many|TRBV5-1
ASSTQGVQETQY
>TRBJ2-5|many|TRBV12-3/TRBV12-4
ASSFPQQGRETQY
>TRBJ1-1|-|TRBV3-1
ASSQGGHRGMNAEAF
>TRBJ2-1|many|TRBV5-4
ASSLVAGGGGSSYNEQF
>TRBJ2-1|few|TRBV5-6
ASSPRSRHEQF
>TRBJ1-3|few|TRBV28
ASSLWRSVRNTIY
>TRBJ2-5|-|TRBV24-1
ATSDLGLAGRETQY
>TRBJ1-1|few|TRBV12-3/TRBV12-4
ASTLATEAF
>TRBJ1-6|few|TRBV28
ASSPADGTGPDSPLH
>TRBJ1-3|-|TRBV5-1
ASSLGTGSIGNTIY
>TRBJ1-3|many|TRBV7-2
ASSSLTAAGNTIY
>TRBJ1-5|few|TRBV15
ATSWKRGGNQPQH
>TRBJ1-6|many|TRBV5-1
ASSLTGGAGSPLH
>TRBJ2-7|-|TRBV3-1
ASSQGPSLYEQY
>TRBJ1-1|few|TRBV20-1
SAREPTNTEAF
>TRBJ2-3|-|TRBV11-2
ASSHQIDTQY
>TRBJ2-1|-|TRBV10-3
AIRERGGVTINRGNEQF
>TRBJ2-5|-|TRBV20-1
SASEGLGYQETQY
>TRBJ2-1|-|TRBV11-2
ASSLEGLAGALYNEQF
>TRBJ2-7|-|TRBV5-1
ASSPTPAGGSYEQY
>TRBJ2-5|many|TRBV4-1
ASRGGASAPQETQY
>TRBJ2-7|-|TRBV27
ASGPGLAGVEQY
>TRBJ1-6|-|TRBV10-2
ATTGESHNSPLH
>TRBJ1-1|many|TRBV6-6
ASSYARGEAF
>TRBJ2-5|-|TRBV20-1
SARFTPGQGLQETQY
>TRBJ1-4|-|TRBV18
ASSPPGTGNEKLF
>TRBJ2-2|-|TRBV18
ASSPVTGSPGELF
>TRBJ2-1|few|TRBV24-1
ATSDLGLAEQF
>TRBJ2-1|few|TRBV3-1
ASSDGSYSYNEQF
>TRBJ2-2|few|TRBV19
ASSMTAGVGTGELF
>TRBJ2-4|few|TRBV4-1
ASRPTKESKNIQY
>TRBJ1-1|many|TRBV24-1
ATSEYVRGQGAF
>TRBJ2-1|-|TRBV20-1
SARDLFSGSSGRSYNEQF
>TRBJ2-5|-|TRBV7-7
ASSPSDRVRETQY
>TRBJ2-1|few|TRBV20-1
SAGSRHHNEQF